Below are 25 T cell receptor beta chains sequenced from a single sample in a study of control samples from healthy donors and cancer patients. Measured with immunoSEQ multiplex PCR; TCRdb has only the in-frame clones, and not every one. The table lists 140,000 to 150,000 clones, around 90% of them singletons. The source material was blood. All receptors come from a man aged 30-40 years in good health.

The chain recombines TRBV9 with TRBJ2-2; D remains unclear. The CDR3 has 15 amino acids. Germline assignment: CDR1 SGDLS and CDR2 YYNGEE. V lost 0 bases to trimming and J lost 2 bases, with 8 bases between them. The CDR3 loop is CASSVEVQNTGELFF. The CDR3 nucleotides are TGTGCCAGCAGCGTAGAAGTCCAAAACACCGGGGAGCTGTTTTTT.

The chain employs TRBV4-3 and TRBJ1-2, with TRBD1 identical over 7 bases. Germline V CDR1 and CDR2: LGHNA, YSLEER. J was trimmed by 1 base and V by 5 bases; bases with no gene match: 10. This CDR3 comprises 16 residues. The CDR3 DNA sequence: TGCGCCAGCAGCGAGACGTGGGACAGCCTTAACTATGGCTACACCTTC. It encodes CASSETWDSLNYGYTF.

The chain is built from TRBV5-4 and TRBJ2-7, with a possible D match to TRBD1 (5 bases). Per the germline V gene, CDR1 is SGHNT and CDR2 is YYREEE (reference sequence). V lost 5 bases, J lost 0 bases, and 15 bases lay in between. This CDR3 is 15 amino acids long. The CDR3 nucleotides read TGTGCCAGCAGAAGAGGAGCCCAGGGCTCCTACGAGCAGTACTTC. Amino acid sequence: CASRRGAQGSYEQYF. Looking up the rest from reference TRBV5-4 and TRBJ2-7 gives the full variable domain: ETGVTQSPTHLIKTRGQQVTLRCSSQSGHNTVSWYQQALGQGPQFIFQYYREEENGRGNFPPRFSGLQFPNYSSELNVNALELDDSALYLCASRRGAQGSYEQYFGPGTRLTVT.

This chain joins TRBV6-4 and TRBJ1-6, with TRBD1 matching over 8 bases. Germline V lookup: CDR1 MRHNA, CDR2 SNTAGT. After removal of 7 bases from V and 0 bases from J, the junction contained 11 bases not matched to a gene. The CDR3 consists of 18 residues. The CDR3 spells CASTAGQGPSSYNSPLHF. CDR3 in DNA: TGTGCCAGCACCGCTGGACAGGGTCCCAGCTCCTATAATTCACCCCTCCACTTT.

The CDR3 DNA sequence: TGTGCCAGCAGCACAGGACAGGGGCAGGGCTACACCTTC. It specifies CASSTGQGQGYTF. The chain employs TRBV9 and TRBJ1-2, with 9 bases aligning to TRBD1. The CDR3 spans 13 residues. V gave up 4 bases and J gave up 8 bases; unmatched junction bases: 6. The germline CDR1 and CDR2 sequences are SGDLS and YYNGEE.

This chain joins TRBV6-7 and TRBJ2-7; D uncertain. TRBV6-7 is noted as an ORF with a role that remains uncertain. V lost 5 bases and J lost 3, with 17 bases in between. The CDR3 consists of 15 residues. DNA for the CDR3: TGTGCCAGCAGTCCAACCGCGATGTGCGGCTACGAGCAGTACTTC. Translating it yields CASSPTAMCGYEQYF.

The V and J genes are TRBV5-4 and TRBJ2-5; TRBD1 aligns across 8 bases. Germline V gene sequence: CDR1 SGHNT, CDR2 YYREEE (reference sequence). The CDR3 length is 15 residues. The V gene end was trimmed by 6 bases and the J gene end by 1 base; junction bases not matched to a gene: 8. In nucleotides, the CDR3 is TGTGCCAGCACTAAAGACAGGGGCCTCCAAGAGACCCAGTACTTC. This codes for CASTKDRGLQETQYF.

The rearrangement joins TRBV18 to TRBJ2-4; 7 nucleotides line up with TRBD1. The germline gives CDR1 KGHSH, CDR2 LQKENI. This CDR3 has 16 amino acids. Germline trimming cut 3 bases from V and 0 bases from J; bases unmatched to any gene: 5. The CDR3 loop reads CASSPIQGPAKNIQYF. The CDR3, as DNA: TGTGCCAGCTCACCGATACAGGGGCCAGCCAAAAACATTCAGTACTTC.

The chain couples TRBV25-1 to TRBJ2-6, with D unclear. Germline assignment: CDR1 MGHDK and CDR2 SYGVNS. The CDR3 totals 17 residues. V lost 3 bases, J lost 4 bases, and 16 bases lay in between. CDR3 nucleotides: TGTGCCAGCAGTGACGGCAGTACCCCTTTCGGGGCCAACGTCCTGACTTTC. Its protein is CASSDGSTPFGANVLTF.

CDR3 coding DNA: TGTGCCAGCAGCATCCCCGGACAGGGGTTAAAAGCTTTCTTT. This translates into CASSIPGQGLKAFF. The chain couples TRBV6-2 or TRBV6-3 to TRBJ1-1; TRBD1 agrees at 9 bases. The germline V gene has CDR1 MNHEY and CDR2 SVGEGT. V lost 6 bases to trimming and J lost 9 bases; unmatched junction nucleotides: 11. The CDR3 consists of 14 residues.

The chain joins TRBV27 to TRBJ2-7; 15 bases line up with TRBD2. CDR3 length: 16 amino acids. Per the germline V gene, CDR1 is MNHEY and CDR2 is SMNVEV (reference sequence). Trimming cost V 4 bases and J 7 bases; bases outside gene matches: 8. The CDR3 DNA is TGTGCCAGCAGTTCCGGACTAGCGGGAGGGCCAGGGGAGCAGTACTTC. As protein: CASSSGLAGGPGEQYF.

The chain uses TRBV3-1 (or the pseudogene TRBV3-2) and TRBJ2-3, with 11 bases identical to TRBD2. Germline trimming cut 4 bases from V and 1 base from J; bases unmatched to any gene: 10. CDR1 and CDR2 from the germline V gene are LGHDT and YNNKEL (reference sequence). There are 18 residues in the CDR3. DNA for the CDR3: TGTGCCAGCAGCCCCTTAGCGGGAGGGCCATCAGGCACAGATACGCAGTATTTT. Its protein product is CASSPLAGGPSGTDTQYF.

The chain employs TRBV27 and TRBJ2-1, with 13 bases lining up with TRBD2. The CDR3 is 17 amino acids. Germline V gives CDR1 MNHEY, CDR2 SMNVEV (reference sequence). V shed 6 bases and J 9 bases; nucleotides not matched to a gene: 14. CDR3 DNA: TGTGCCAGCAGACACCAAACTAGCGGGGGGGCTGTAAGTGAGCAGTTCTTC. It is translated as CASRHQTSGGAVSEQFF.

The V call is TRBV5-6, the J call TRBJ2-7; D not resolved. Trimming left V 4 bases short and J 2 bases short, with 7 bases between. This CDR3 region has 12 residues. Germline V gene data show CDR1 as SGHDT and CDR2 as YYEEEE. The CDR3 DNA sequence: TGTGCCAGCAGCCAACAGACCTACGAGCAGTACTTC. Translated, it gives CASSQQTYEQYF.

In its sample, this clone was seen a few times. The chain recombines TRBV19 with TRBJ1-5, with a possible D match to TRBD1 (5 bases). V dropped 3 bases and J dropped 3 bases, with 15 bases sitting between them. The CDR3 is 16 amino acids. Germline V gives CDR1 LNHDA, CDR2 SQIVND (reference sequence). The CDR3: CASSIGGARDNQPQHF. CDR3 DNA: TGTGCCAGTAGTATTGGAGGGGCGCGGGACAATCAGCCCCAGCATTTT.

The chain links TRBV18 to TRBJ1-1, with 8 bases identical to TRBD1. J was trimmed by 4 bases and V by 5 bases; bases with no gene match: 3. CDR3 length: 13 residues. Germline V gene lookup returns CDR1 KGHSH and CDR2 LQKENI. The CDR3 region is CASSSDRGTEAFF. CDR3 DNA: TGTGCCAGCTCATCTGACAGGGGCACTGAAGCTTTCTTT.

The chain uses TRBV6-5 and TRBJ2-1; no clear D. V lost 6 bases and J lost 2, with 11 bases in between. The CDR3 is made up of 14 amino acids. Germline values: CDR1 MNHEY, CDR2 SVGAGI. CDR3 bases: TGTGCCAGCAGCCTCGGTGGGGCCTACAATGAGCAGTTCTTC. Translating gives CASSLGGAYNEQFF.

This chain links TRBV5-6 with TRBJ1-2, with D uncertain. V dropped 4 bases and J dropped 0 bases, with 13 bases sitting between them. CDR1 and CDR2 from the germline V gene are SGHDT and YYEEEE. CDR3 length: 15 amino acids. CDR3 bases: TGTGCCAGCAGCCCTGTACAGAGGACTAACTATGGCTACACCTTC. Protein sequence: CASSPVQRTNYGYTF.

The chain uses TRBV2 and TRBJ1-5; 8 bases fit TRBD1. The CDR3 is 14 residues long. The germline V gene has CDR1 SNHLY and CDR2 FYNNEI. The V and J ends lost 6 bases and 7 bases, in that order; junction bases with no gene match: 8. CDR3 bases: TGTGCCAGCAGAGTCGGGACAGGTGGACAGCCCCAGCATTTT. Residues: CASRVGTGGQPQHF.

This clone has a single count. The chain combines TRBV28 with TRBJ1-6; the D gene is possibly TRBD1 (5 bases). CDR3 length equals 15 residues. Trimming pared 4 bases from V and 9 bases from J, leaving 16 bases between. Per germline, CDR1 MDHEN and CDR2 SYDVKM. CDR3 sequence (DNA): TGTGCCAGCAGTTATAGTCAGGGCGTCGGTTCACCCCTCCACTTT. Translation gives CASSYSQGVGSPLHF.

CDR3: CASSKIGGTETQYF. The CDR3 DNA is TGTGCCAGCAGCAAGATCGGCGGGACCGAGACCCAGTACTTC. The chain couples TRBV21-1 to TRBJ2-5; TRBD2 is taken as the D call from the table, unchecked against the DNA. TRBV21-1 is listed as a pseudogene. The CDR3 runs 14 residues.

V usage is TRBV5-4 and J usage is TRBJ2-7; 9 bases are shared with TRBD1. The CDR3 totals 15 residues. V gave up 0 bases and J gave up 6 bases; unmatched junction bases: 7. Germline V gene data show CDR1 as SGHNT and CDR2 as YYREEE (reference sequence). The CDR3 DNA reads TGTGCCAGCAGCTTGGCGACAGGGGGATCTGCCGAGCAGTACTTC. Amino acids: CASSLATGGSAEQYF.

In its sample, this clone was seen once. This chain connects TRBV7-2 to TRBJ2-3, with a weak D call TRBD1 (5 bases). Trimming shortened V by 3 bases and J by 1 base, and 11 bases separated the two germline ends. The CDR3 totals 15 residues. Germline V gene sequence: CDR1 SGHTA, CDR2 FQGNSA. CDR3 region: CASSFMGRGTDTQYF. The DNA for the CDR3 is TGTGCCAGCAGCTTCATGGGGCGTGGCACAGATACGCAGTATTTT. Full variable domain (outside the CDR3, taken from reference TRBV7-2 and TRBJ2-3): GAGVSQSPSNKVTEKGKDVELRCDPISGHTALYWYRQSLGQGLEFLIYFQGNSAPDKSGLPSDRFSAERTGGSVSTLTIQRTQQEDSAVYLCASSFMGRGTDTQYFGPGTRLTVL.

This clone was counted a few times. This sequence joins TRBV11-3 and TRBJ2-3; 7 bases fit TRBD2. Germline lookup yields CDR1 SGHNT and CDR2 YENEEA. The CDR3 covers 14 residues. The trim removed 4 bases at V and 7 bases at J, leaving 8 bases unmatched. CDR3: CASSSGGSRNTQYF. The DNA for the CDR3 is TGTGCCAGCAGCTCGGGCGGGAGTCGGAATACGCAGTATTTT. Looking up the rest from reference TRBV11-3 and TRBJ2-3 gives the full variable domain: EAGVVQSPRYKIIEKKQPVAFWCNPISGHNTLYWYLQNLGQGPELLIRYENEEAVDDSQLPKDRFSAERLKGVDSTLKIQPAELGDSAVYLCASSSGGSRNTQYFGPGTRLTVL.

The V and J genes are TRBV4-3 and TRBJ1-3; D is unresolved. The V end lost 0 bases, the J end lost 0 bases, and 9 bases lay between the germline ends. The CDR3 is 16 residues long. Germline-derived CDR1 and CDR2 are LGHNA and YSLEER. CDR3 residues: CASSQDAWGSGNTIYF. For the CDR3, the DNA is TGCGCCAGCAGCCAAGATGCCTGGGGCTCTGGAAACACCATATATTTT.